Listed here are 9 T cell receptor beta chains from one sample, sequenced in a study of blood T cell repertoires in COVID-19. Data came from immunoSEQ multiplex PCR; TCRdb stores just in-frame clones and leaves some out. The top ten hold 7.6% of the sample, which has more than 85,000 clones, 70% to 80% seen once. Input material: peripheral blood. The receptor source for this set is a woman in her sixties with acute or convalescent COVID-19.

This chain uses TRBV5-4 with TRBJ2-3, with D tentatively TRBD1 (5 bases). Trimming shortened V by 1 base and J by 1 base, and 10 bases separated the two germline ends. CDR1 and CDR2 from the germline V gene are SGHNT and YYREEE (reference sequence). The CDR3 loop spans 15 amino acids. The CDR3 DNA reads TGTGCCAGCAGCTTGTACATACAGGGCACAGATACGCAGTATTTT. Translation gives CASSLYIQGTDTQYF.

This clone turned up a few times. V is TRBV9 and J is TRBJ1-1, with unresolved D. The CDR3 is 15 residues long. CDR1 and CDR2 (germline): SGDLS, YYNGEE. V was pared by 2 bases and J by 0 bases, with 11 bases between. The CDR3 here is CASSVRTGMNTEAFF. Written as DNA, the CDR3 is TGTGCCAGCAGCGTGCGGACGGGGATGAACACTGAAGCTTTCTTT.

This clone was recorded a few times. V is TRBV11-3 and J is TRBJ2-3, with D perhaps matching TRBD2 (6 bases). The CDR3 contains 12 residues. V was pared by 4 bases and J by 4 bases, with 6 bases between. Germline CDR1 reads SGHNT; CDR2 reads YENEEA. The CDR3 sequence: CASSSGADTQYF. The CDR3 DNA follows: TGTGCCAGCAGCTCGGGGGCAGATACGCAGTATTTT.

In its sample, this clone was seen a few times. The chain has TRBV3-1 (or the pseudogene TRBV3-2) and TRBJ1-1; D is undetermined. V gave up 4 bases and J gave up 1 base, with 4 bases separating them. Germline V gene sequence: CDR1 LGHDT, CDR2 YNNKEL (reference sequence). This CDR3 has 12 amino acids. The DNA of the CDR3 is TGTGCCAGCAGCCGAGGGAACACTGAAGCTTTCTTT. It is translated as CASSRGNTEAFF.

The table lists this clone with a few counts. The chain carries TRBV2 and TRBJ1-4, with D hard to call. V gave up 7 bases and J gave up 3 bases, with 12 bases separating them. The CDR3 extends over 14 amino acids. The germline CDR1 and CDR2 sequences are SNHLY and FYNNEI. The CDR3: CASKEGASNEKLFF. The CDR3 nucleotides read TGTGCCAGCAAAGAGGGCGCGTCTAATGAAAAACTGTTTTTT.

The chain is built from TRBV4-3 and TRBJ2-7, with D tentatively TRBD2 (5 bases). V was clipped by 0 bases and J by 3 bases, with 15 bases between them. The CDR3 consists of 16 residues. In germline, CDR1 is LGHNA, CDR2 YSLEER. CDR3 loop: CASSQDIARGIYEQYF. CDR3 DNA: TGCGCCAGCAGCCAAGATATCGCCCGGGGTATCTACGAGCAGTACTTC.

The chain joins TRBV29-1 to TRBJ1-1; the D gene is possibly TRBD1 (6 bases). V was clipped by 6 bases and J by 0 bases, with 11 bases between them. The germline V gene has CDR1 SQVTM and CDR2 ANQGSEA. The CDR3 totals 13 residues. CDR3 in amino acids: CSVLGHVNTEAFF. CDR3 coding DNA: TGCAGCGTACTGGGACACGTGAACACTGAAGCTTTCTTT. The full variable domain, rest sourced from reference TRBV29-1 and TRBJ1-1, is SAVISQKPSRDICQRGTSLTIQCQVDSQVTMMFWYRQQPGQSLTLIATANQGSEATYESGFVIDKFPISRPNLTFSTLTVSNMSPEDSSIYLCSVLGHVNTEAFFGQGTRLTVV.

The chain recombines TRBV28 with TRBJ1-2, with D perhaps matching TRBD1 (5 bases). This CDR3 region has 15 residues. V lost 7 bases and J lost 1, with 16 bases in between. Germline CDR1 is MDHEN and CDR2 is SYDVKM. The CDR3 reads CASTPQGVDNYGYTF. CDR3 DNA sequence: TGTGCCAGCACTCCTCAGGGTGTCGATAACTATGGCTACACCTTC.

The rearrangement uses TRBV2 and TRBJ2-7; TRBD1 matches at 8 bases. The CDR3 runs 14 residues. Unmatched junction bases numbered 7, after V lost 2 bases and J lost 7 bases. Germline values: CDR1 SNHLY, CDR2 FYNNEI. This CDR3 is CASSEQGATAEQYF. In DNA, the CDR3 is TGTGCCAGCAGTGAACAGGGGGCTACCGCGGAGCAGTACTTC.